This T cell receptor (beta chain) emerged from a study of blood T cell repertoires in COVID-19 (dated by TCRdb to 2018 to 2020). Some background on the complete study: Samples covering the acute and convalescent phases of COVID-19 were provided by collaborators in the United States, Italy and Spain. The prospective study material was composed of cDNA or gDNA derived from T cells, B-cell-depleted T cells, or PBMCs. HLA class I and class II types, where available, came from metadata supplied by the sample provider rather than from assay-based typing. Samples came from the ongoing ImmuneRACE study (first 160 participants) plus 1,254 subjects from 6 global collaborators. The dataset comprised deeply sampled blood TCRbeta repertoires from subjects exposed to, actively infected with, or recovered from COVID-19. A freely available public database, intended as a resource for researchers studying the immune response to SARS-CoV-2, is where the repertoires were released. A de-identified subject ID, COVID-19 status, age in years and sex were almost always included in the sample metadata. Results and caveats for the whole study, not just this receptor: The quantity of clinical and demographic metadata differed by source and by participant and was supplied without curation.

At one collaborating source in Seattle, patients were enrolled during active infection and were followed longitudinally through the course of disease. Whole blood was collected in K2EDTA tubes by collaborating institutions according to the institutions' own protocols. Collaborator samples were shipped for TCRbeta analysis as frozen whole blood, isolated PBMCs, or DNA extracted from either sample type. TCRbeta CDR3 regions were amplified from genomic DNA by means of the immunoSEQ Assay, a bias-controlled multiplex PCR. In the paper's pipeline: The number of nucleated cells in each sample was estimated from the amplification of reference gene primers within the assay. Sequence reads were collapsed and filtered to measure the absolute abundance of every unique TCRbeta CDR3 rearrangement. For each sample, productive Simpson clonality was calculated as the square root of Simpson's diversity index across productive rearrangements. The table comes from immuneACCESS by way of TCRdb, which keeps in-frame sequences with V and J called. Part of the clones is missing from these tables; in studies checked, under half for an unresolved V gene and the rest for unknown reasons. V, J and clone size are those of that table, while D and trimming were read from the DNA. Within this sample are 200,000 to 300,000 clones, with about nine tenths of them counted one time only. The top ten constitute 2% to 3% of the sample.

For this clone: The antigen it binds to is not known. No much larger clonotype is one base removed from it; base qualities were not supplied.

The CDR3 covers 16 residues, taking in both the cysteine and the phenylalanine. The read is trimmed to its CDR3 DNA, 48 bases read in frame from base 1. After removal of 0 bases from V and 0 bases from J, the junction retains 3 bases not matched to a gene. As encoded in the germline V gene, CDR1 is SGDLS while CDR2 is YYNGEE. The receptor comes from a person aged 18 to 29 with COVID-19, enrolled during active disease. Sequenced: peripheral blood. The sequence is built from TRBV9 and TRBJ1-1; 9 bases in the middle match TRBD1. This receptor carries the CDR3 CASSVGTGAMNTEAFF. The DNA sequence is TGTGCCAGCAGCGTAGGGACAGGGGCTATGAACACTGAAGCTTTCTTT.